These 21 T cell receptor beta chains share one sample of origin, sequenced in a study of blood T cell repertoires in COVID-19. Here immunoSEQ multiplex PCR was the method, and the copy in TCRdb shows in-frame clones only, minus some. The data contain roughly 170,000 clones, roughly 89% of them singletons. Sequenced input: peripheral blood. These receptors all come from a woman younger than 30 who had recovered from COVID-19.

V gene TRBV6-2 or TRBV6-3 combines with J gene TRBJ2-1, with D possibly matching TRBD2 (6 bases). Trimming took 3 bases from V and 3 from J, leaving 6 bases between them. Germline V gives CDR1 MNHEY, CDR2 SVGEGT. CDR3 length equals 13 residues. This CDR3 is CASSYSGYNEQFF. CDR3 bases: TGTGCCAGCAGTTATAGCGGCTACAATGAGCAGTTCTTC.

The DNA of the CDR3 is TGCGCCAGCAGCGATAGCGGGACTAGCACAGATACGCAGTATTTT. Protein: CASSDSGTSTDTQYF. The gene calls are TRBV5-1 and TRBJ2-3; 8 bases agree with TRBD2. The CDR3 loop spans 15 amino acids. CDR1 SGHRS and CDR2 YFSETQ come from the germline V gene. Trimming took 4 bases from V and 0 from J; bases not matched to a gene: 4.

This chain connects TRBV6-2 or TRBV6-3 to TRBJ2-6; 9 bases map to TRBD2. V shed 6 bases and J 2 bases; nucleotides not matched to a gene: 2. The CDR3 contains 15 residues. Germline lookup yields CDR1 MNHEY and CDR2 SVGEGT. The CDR3 DNA reads as TGTGCCAGCAGCTGGACTAGCGCTGGGGCCAACGTCCTGACTTTC. Amino acids: CASSWTSAGANVLTF.

This clone occurred once. This rearrangement joins TRBV5-5 to TRBJ1-3; D is unresolved. Trimming left V 4 bases short and J 0 bases short, with 8 bases between. The CDR3 totals 14 residues. Germline CDR1 is SGHKS and CDR2 is YYEKEE (reference sequence). The CDR3 spells CASSAQNSGNTIYF. The DNA of the CDR3 is TGTGCCAGCAGCGCTCAGAACTCTGGAAACACCATATATTTT.

This chain joins TRBV6-2 or TRBV6-3 and TRBJ2-7; the D gene is possibly TRBD1 (6 bases). Per germline, CDR1 MNHEY and CDR2 SVGEGT. The germline V and J ends were trimmed by 4 bases and 9 bases, with 19 bases remaining between them. The CDR3 has 14 residues. CDR3 DNA: TGTGCCAGCAGTTCGACAGGTTCCGGGAACCGGCAGTACTTC. As protein: CASSSTGSGNRQYF.

The V and J genes are TRBV5-1 and TRBJ1-4; 9 bases agree with TRBD1. The V gene end was trimmed by 2 bases and the J gene end by 5 bases; junction bases not matched to a gene: 4. Germline CDR1 reads SGHRS; CDR2 reads YFSETQ. This CDR3 has 15 residues. In nucleotides, the CDR3 is TGCGCCAGCAGCTTTATCGGGACAGGGAATGAAAAACTGTTTTTT. Its protein is CASSFIGTGNEKLFF.

The chain carries TRBV7-9 and TRBJ2-7, with D perhaps matching TRBD1 (6 bases). This CDR3 spans 14 amino acids. V was shortened by 1 base and J by 7 bases, with 14 bases between the two germline ends. Germline V gives CDR1 SEHNR, CDR2 FQNEAQ (reference sequence). This CDR3 reads CASSLGPGAGEQYV. For the CDR3, the DNA is TGTGCCAGCAGCTTAGGCCCAGGGGCTGGTGAGCAGTACGTC.

V gene TRBV2 combines with J gene TRBJ1-5; 7 bases map to TRBD1. The germline CDR1 and CDR2 sequences are SNHLY and FYNNEI. Losses at the gene ends were 6 bases for V and 6 bases for J; bases not matched to a gene: 8. This CDR3 contains 14 residues. The CDR3 DNA reads as TGTGCCAGCAGAGATGCAGGGGGTACTCAGCCCCAGCATTTT. Translated, it gives CASRDAGGTQPQHF.

The gene calls are TRBV19 and TRBJ1-1; D is unresolved. The V gene's germline CDR1 is LNHDA and CDR2 SQIVND (reference sequence). With 11 bases removed from V and 0 bases from J, the gap between germline ends came to 28 bases. This CDR3 has 18 amino acids. CDR3 protein: CASFKDRSRRLLNTEAFF. The CDR3 bases are TGTGCCTCTTTTAAGGACCGTTCTCGGAGGTTATTGAACACTGAAGCTTTCTTT.

This sequence joins TRBV12-3 or TRBV12-4 and TRBJ1-2; D gene unclear. Trimming stripped 4 bases from V and 8 bases from J, with 11 bases between. CDR3 length: 12 amino acids. The CDR3 sequence is CASSSGWSGYTF. Written as DNA, the CDR3 is TGTGCCAGCAGTTCCGGGTGGAGCGGCTACACCTTC.

The genes are TRBV24-1 and TRBJ2-7; D remains unclear. Germline CDR1 reads KGHDR; CDR2 reads SFDVKD. The CDR3 totals 13 residues. V lost 3 bases to trimming and J lost 2 bases, with 7 bases between them. For the CDR3, the DNA is TGTGCCACCAGTGATAACAACCCCTACGAGCAGTACTTC. Amino acids: CATSDNNPYEQYF.

V and J are TRBV5-6 and TRBJ1-3; D is unresolved. The V gene lost 0 bases and the J gene lost 0 bases, with 10 bases spanning the gap. This CDR3 contains 16 residues. Germline loops: CDR1 SGHDT, CDR2 YYEEEE. CDR3 DNA sequence: TGTGCCAGCAGCTTGGGACTACAGAGCTCTGGAAACACCATATATTTT. Amino acid sequence: CASSLGLQSSGNTIYF.

This chain joins TRBV2 and TRBJ2-7; D is possibly TRBD2 (6 bases). The CDR3 has 13 amino acids. Trimming pared 7 bases from V and 2 bases from J, leaving 12 bases between. Germline V gene data show CDR1 as SNHLY and CDR2 as FYNNEI. In DNA form, the CDR3 reads TGTGCCAGCAAAGAGACGGGGGCCTACGAGCAGTACGTC. It codes for CASKETGAYEQYV.

The chain couples TRBV4-1 to TRBJ2-7, with TRBD1 matching 7 bases. V lost 4 bases to trimming and J lost 0 bases; unmatched junction nucleotides: 3. The CDR3 spans 14 residues. From germline, CDR1 is MGHRA and CDR2 YSYEKL. Written as DNA, the CDR3 is TGCGCCAGCAGCCTGGGACAGAGCTCCTACGAGCAGTACTTC. Its translation: CASSLGQSSYEQYF.

The rearrangement uses TRBV9 and TRBJ1-1; 8 bases map to TRBD1. CDR3 length equals 14 residues. V was pared by 3 bases and J by 6 bases, with 7 bases of the junction left unmatched. CDR1 SGDLS and CDR2 YYNGEE come from the germline V gene. The CDR3 DNA follows: TGTGCCAGCAGCGCTGGACAGGGCAGCGCTGAAGCTTTCTTT. It is translated as CASSAGQGSAEAFF. The full variable domain, rest sourced from reference TRBV9 and TRBJ1-1, is DSGVTQTPKHLITATGQRVTLRCSPRSGDLSVYWYQQSLDQGLQFLIQYYNGEERAKGNILERFSAQQFPDLHSELNLSSLELGDSALYFCASSAGQGSAEAFFGQGTRLTVV.

The chain uses TRBV7-9 and TRBJ1-6; D gene unclear. Germline CDR1 is SEHNR and CDR2 is FQNEAQ (reference sequence). The CDR3 is made up of 15 amino acids. Trimming stripped 0 bases from V and 9 bases from J, with 12 bases between. This chain's CDR3 is CASSLARRPGSPLHF. The CDR3 DNA sequence: TGTGCCAGCAGCTTAGCCCGACGACCGGGTTCACCCCTCCACTTT.

As regards this clone: Because the CDR3's place on the DNA is in doubt, the DNA is left out and the CDR3 is given as listed by TCRdb. V and J are TRBV5-4 and TRBJ2-3; the table's D call TRBD2 went unverified against the DNA. Including both end residues, the CDR3 is 14 amino acids long. The germline gives CDR1 SGHNT, CDR2 YYREEE (reference sequence). This CDR3 reads CASSSSRVAATQYF.

The chain employs TRBV19 and TRBJ2-7; 8 bases fit TRBD2. Germline CDR1 is LNHDA and CDR2 is SQIVND (reference sequence). V was clipped by 6 bases and J by 5 bases; unmatched bases: 6. The CDR3 has 13 amino acids. CDR3 loop: CASSLVAGHEQYF. The CDR3 bases are TGTGCCAGTAGCTTGGTAGCGGGGCACGAGCAGTACTTC.

The chain employs TRBV6-5 and TRBJ1-6; 9 bases align to TRBD1. CDR1 is MNHEY and CDR2 is SVGAGI in the germline V gene. The trim removed 6 bases at V and 5 bases at J, leaving 5 bases unmatched. The CDR3 covers 15 residues. CDR3 residues: CASSSGTGNNSPLHF. DNA for the CDR3: TGTGCCAGCAGCTCCGGGACAGGGAATAATTCACCCCTCCACTTT.

The CDR3 DNA is TGTGCCAGTAGTTTGAGCTACCACGAGCAGTACGTC. Amino acid sequence: CASSLSYHEQYV. J is TRBJ2-7 and V is TRBV19; D unresolved. Germline CDR1 LNHDA, CDR2 SQIVND (reference sequence). V lost 5 bases and J lost 5, with 10 bases in between. The CDR3 is made up of 12 amino acids.

This chain uses TRBV10-1 with TRBJ2-7, with 11 positions matching TRBD2. Trimming at V came to 11 bases and at J to 0 bases, leaving 12 bases not matched to a gene. Germline V CDR1 and CDR2: WNHNN, SYGVQD (reference sequence). The CDR3 extends over 16 amino acids. DNA for the CDR3: TGCGCCTTTCAAGGGTACGGGACTAGCGGCTCCTACGAGCAGTACGTC. This codes for CAFQGYGTSGSYEQYV.